This T cell receptor beta chain was found in a study of T cell repertoires in cytomegalovirus infection. Study-wide background: HLA-B-restricted CMV epitopes that are well studied were used alongside recently identified HLA-C-restricted ones. Signatures in public TCR beta sequences pointed to both CMV infection and matching HLA type. Study-wide results and caveats: There were HLA-C-restricted CMV-specific TCR beta clonotypes dominating the ex vivo response.

Note on this clonotype: Antigen: not known.

TCRdb fed the reads into MiXCR, producing one record per CDR3 protein. Altogether about a million distinct CDR3 sequences are present, 30% to 40% being singletons, with the ten largest covering 10% to 15%. The receptor comes from a human donor in good health (CMV status not recorded). Some clones in this sample may be carry-over from other donors' samples. The sample was cultured CD8+ T cells from PBMCs, taken from culture after CMV antigen stimulation.

CDR3 protein: CASSPETGDNQPQHF. In nucleotides, the CDR3 is TGCGCCAGCAGCCCCGAAACAGGCGACAATCAGCCCCAGCATTTT. The V and J genes are TRBV4-1 and TRBJ1-5; D might be TRBD1 (5 bases). The CDR3 length is 15 residues. The germline gives CDR1 MGHRA, CDR2 YSYEKL. The V gene lost 4 bases and the J gene lost 3 bases, with 13 bases spanning the gap.